Listed here are 4 T cell receptor beta chains from one sample, sequenced in a study of Tregs in tolerant kidney transplant recipients. Profiling relied on immunoSEQ multiplex PCR, and the TCRdb table lists in-frame clones only, not all of them. Of tens of thousands of clones listed, roughly nine tenths were seen once; the top ten hold 15%. Mixed chimerism was transient after nonmyeloablative marrow transplants from related graft donors. The input for sequencing was CD8+ T cells from blood (PBMCs), taken 24 months after the transplant. These receptors were obtained from a human patient who received a combined kidney and bone marrow transplant. Some T cells may be supplied by the graft donor.

This clone turned up a few times. This sequence joins TRBV27 and TRBJ2-2; D is ambiguous. V was pared by 8 bases and J by 6 bases, with 16 bases between. The length of the CDR3 is 14 residues. The germline gives CDR1 MNHEY, CDR2 SMNVEV (reference sequence). The CDR3: CASRYAGSPGELFF. For the CDR3, the DNA is TGTGCCAGCCGATATGCCGGTAGTCCCGGGGAGCTGTTTTTT.

The chain is built from TRBV6-5 and TRBJ1-1; D gene ambiguous. V lost 6 bases and J 1 base, leaving 12 bases between the germline ends. The CDR3 is 14 amino acids. The V gene's germline CDR1 is MNHEY and CDR2 SVGAGI. CDR3 residues: CASRRLEGNTEAFF. As DNA, the CDR3 is TGTGCCAGCAGACGGCTGGAGGGGAACACTGAAGCTTTCTTT.

The chain uses TRBV4-2 and TRBJ2-2, with TRBD1 matching 8 bases. V shed 0 bases and J 6 bases; nucleotides not matched to a gene: 6. The CDR3 runs to 16 residues. Germline lookup yields CDR1 LGHNA and CDR2 YNFKEQ. In nucleotides, the CDR3 is TGTGCCAGCAGCCAAGACGGGCAGGGGGCACCCGGGGAGCTGTTTTTT. Protein sequence: CASSQDGQGAPGELFF.

The chain links TRBV7-8 to TRBJ2-2; tentative D call: TRBD2 (6 bases). Trimming removed 1 base from V and 1 base from J, with 7 bases in between. CDR1 and CDR2 (germline): SGHVS, FQNEAQ. The CDR3 loop spans 15 amino acids. CDR3 in DNA: TGTGCCAGCAGCTTAGTGGAGGGGAACACCGGGGAGCTGTTTTTT. Residues: CASSLVEGNTGELFF. The whole variable domain, filled in from reference TRBV7-8 and TRBJ2-2, reads GAGVSQSPRYKVAKRGQDVALRCDPISGHVSLFWYQQALGQGPEFLTYFQNEAQLDKSGLPSDRFFAERPEGSVSTLKIQRTQQEDSAVYLCASSLVEGNTGELFFGEGSRLTVL.